Presented here are 26 T cell receptor beta chains from one specimen sequenced in a study of blood T cell repertoires in COVID-19. Clones were sequenced by immunoSEQ multiplex PCR, and TCRdb holds only the in-frame ones, with some missing. The data hold 150,000 or so clones, with around 80% observed a single time. Source material: peripheral blood. The receptor source for this set is a woman aged 55-69 years with acute or convalescent COVID-19.

The chain has TRBV2 and TRBJ2-1; no reliable D call. V lost 8 bases to trimming and J lost 3 bases, with 11 bases between them. The germline CDR1 and CDR2 sequences are SNHLY and FYNNEI. This CDR3 is 13 amino acids long. The CDR3 coding sequence is TGTGCCAGCTCCAGTGGCAACTACAATGAGCAGTTCTTC. Encoded protein: CASSSGNYNEQFF. Drawing the rest from reference TRBV2 and TRBJ2-1, the complete variable domain is EPEVTQTPSHQVTQMGQEVILRCVPISNHLYFYWYRQILGQKVEFLVSFYNNEISEKSEIFDDQFSVERPDGSNFTLKIRSTKLEDSAMYFCASSSGNYNEQFFGPGTRLTVL.

The genes are TRBV11-3 and TRBJ2-5, with 10 nucleotides matching TRBD2. The CDR3 covers 18 residues. Trimming cost V 5 bases and J 2 bases; bases outside gene matches: 14. From germline, CDR1 is SGHNT and CDR2 YENEEA. The DNA of the CDR3 is TGTGCCAGCAGCGCAGGCAGGGTTAGCGGGGGGCTACAAGAGACCCAGTACTTC. Its translation is CASSAGRVSGGLQETQYF. Drawing the rest from reference TRBV11-3 and TRBJ2-5, the complete variable domain is EAGVVQSPRYKIIEKKQPVAFWCNPISGHNTLYWYLQNLGQGPELLIRYENEEAVDDSQLPKDRFSAERLKGVDSTLKIQPAELGDSAVYLCASSAGRVSGGLQETQYFGPGTRLLVL.

The rearrangement uses TRBV5-1 and TRBJ2-1; TRBD1 agrees at 7 bases. CDR1 and CDR2 from the germline V gene are SGHRS and YFSETQ. The CDR3 runs 14 residues. V lost 0 bases, J lost 10 bases, and 7 bases stayed unmatched. This CDR3 is CASSLGQGLGEQFF. DNA of the CDR3: TGCGCCAGCAGCTTGGGACAGGGCCTCGGGGAGCAGTTCTTC. The whole variable domain, filled in from reference TRBV5-1 and TRBJ2-1, reads KAGVTQTPRYLIKTRGQQVTLSCSPISGHRSVSWYQQTPGQGLQFLFEYFSETQRNKGNFPGRFSGRQFSNSRSEMNVSTLELGDSALYLCASSLGQGLGEQFFGPGTRLTVL.

V is TRBV24-1 and J is TRBJ2-1; 13 bases match TRBD2. The CDR3 contains 16 residues. V lost 2 bases to trimming and J lost 8 bases; unmatched junction nucleotides: 5. Per the germline V gene, CDR1 is KGHDR and CDR2 is SFDVKD. The CDR3 is CATSDWGTSGEDEQFF. Written as DNA, the CDR3 is TGTGCCACCAGTGATTGGGGGACTAGCGGGGAGGATGAGCAGTTCTTC.

A note on this clone: The sample holds other DNA sequences that translate to the same CDR3. This chain uses TRBV18 with TRBJ1-5, with 7 nucleotides matching TRBD1. From germline, CDR1 is KGHSH and CDR2 LQKENI. Losses at the gene ends were 6 bases for V and 5 bases for J; bases not matched to a gene: 4. This CDR3 has 13 residues. The CDR3 region has the DNA TGTGCCAGCTCGTCCACAGGGGATCAGCCCCAGCATTTT. Protein product: CASSSTGDQPQHF.

This rearrangement joins TRBV6-2 or TRBV6-3 to TRBJ2-2, with 9 bases matching TRBD1. Losses at the gene ends were 4 bases for V and 8 bases for J; bases not matched to a gene: 8. This CDR3 contains 15 residues. From germline, CDR1 is MNHEY and CDR2 SVGEGT. CDR3 DNA: TGTGCCAGCAGTTCCCGGACAGGGGTAGTGGGGGAGCTGTTTTTT. Its protein product is CASSSRTGVVGELFF.

This chain links TRBV18 with TRBJ2-1; TRBD2 matches at 15 bases. The germline V gene encodes CDR1 KGHSH and CDR2 LQKENI. The CDR3 is 19 residues long. With 2 bases clipped from V and 0 bases from J, the junction kept 5 bases outside the gene matches. CDR3 nucleotides: TGTGCCAGCTCACCAGCGGGACTAGCGGGGGGAAGCTCCTACAATGAGCAGTTCTTC. This encodes CASSPAGLAGGSSYNEQFF.

This chain connects TRBV6-5 to TRBJ1-5; D is uncertain. The CDR3 contains 13 residues. CDR1 and CDR2 from the germline V gene are MNHEY and SVGAGI. V shed 7 bases and J shed 2 bases, with 9 bases lying between them. The CDR3 here is CASTGGGNQPQHF. CDR3 sequence (DNA): TGTGCCAGCACTGGCGGTGGCAATCAGCCCCAGCATTTT.

This clone was counted a few times. This rearrangement joins TRBV5-1 to TRBJ1-2; D call uncertain. Germline V gene sequence: CDR1 SGHRS, CDR2 YFSETQ. With 3 bases removed from V and 5 bases from J, the gap between germline ends came to 17 bases. The CDR3 consists of 15 residues. CDR3 protein: CASSSPATRDYGYTF. CDR3 nucleotide sequence: TGCGCCAGCAGCTCCCCAGCCACCCGGGATTATGGCTACACCTTC.

This clone came up a few times. The chain has TRBV2 and TRBJ2-3, with D perhaps matching TRBD2 (6 bases). The CDR3 runs 14 residues. CDR1 is SNHLY and CDR2 is FYNNEI in the germline V gene. Trimming took 6 bases from V and 2 from J, leaving 12 bases between them. The CDR3 DNA sequence: TGTGCCAGCAGCCGGGACTCCTCCACAGATACGCAGTATTTT. Translation gives CASSRDSSTDTQYF.

This clone was seen a few times. This sequence joins TRBV7-9 and TRBJ2-7, with TRBD1 matching over 7 bases. The length of the CDR3 is 14 residues. J was trimmed by 2 bases and V by 5 bases; bases with no gene match: 6. The germline V gene encodes CDR1 SEHNR and CDR2 FQNEAQ (reference sequence). The CDR3 protein is CASSKRDRPYEQYF. The CDR3 DNA sequence: TGTGCCAGCAGCAAGAGGGACAGACCCTACGAGCAGTACTTC.

This clone appeared once. The genes are TRBV7-2 and TRBJ2-2; 9 bases line up with TRBD1. This CDR3 is built from 17 residues. Germline V lookup: CDR1 SGHTA, CDR2 FQGNSA. The ends lost 1 base at V and 3 bases at J; junction bases unmatched: 6. CDR3 in amino acids: CASSLEKGTGHTGELFF. CDR3 nucleotides: TGTGCCAGCAGCTTAGAAAAGGGGACAGGGCACACCGGGGAGCTGTTTTTT.

This chain joins TRBV19 and TRBJ1-1, with 9 bases lining up with TRBD1. J was trimmed by 1 base and V by 6 bases; bases with no gene match: 6. There are 15 residues in the CDR3. Germline V CDR1 and CDR2: LNHDA, SQIVND (reference sequence). This CDR3 is CASRMTGQGNTEAFF. In DNA form, the CDR3 reads TGTGCCAGTAGGATGACGGGACAGGGGAACACTGAAGCTTTCTTT.

In the case of this clone: Additional DNA sequences in this sample encode the identical CDR3. This chain joins TRBV15 and TRBJ1-5, with 7 bases matching TRBD1. Germline assignment: CDR1 LNHNV and CDR2 YYDKDF (reference sequence). The CDR3 consists of 15 residues. Germline trimming cut 0 bases from V and 4 bases from J; bases unmatched to any gene: 3. The CDR3 sequence is CATSRDTGANQPQHF. CDR3 in DNA: TGTGCCACCAGCAGAGATACAGGGGCGAATCAGCCCCAGCATTTT.

Written as DNA, the CDR3 is TGTGCCAGCAGCTTAGATTGGGGGCGCGGCTATGGCTACACCTTC. It translates to CASSLDWGRGYGYTF. The gene calls are TRBV11-2 and TRBJ1-2, with D perhaps matching TRBD1 (6 bases). The CDR3 runs 15 residues. CDR1 is SGHAT and CDR2 is FQNNGV in the germline V gene. The V gene lost 0 bases and the J gene lost 4 bases, with 12 bases spanning the gap.

This chain links TRBV21-1 with TRBJ2-3; no check of the table's D call, TRBD2, against the DNA was made. TRBV21-1 is shown as a pseudogene. CDR3 length: 19 residues. The DNA of the CDR3 is TGTGCCAGCAGCAAACTTGGGGGTCGATTAGCGGGGGGCACAGATACGCAGTATTTT. Translated: CASSKLGGRLAGGTDTQYF.

In this sample, this clone turned up once. V usage is TRBV10-1 and J usage is TRBJ2-1, with 10 bases lining up with TRBD2. The ends lost 3 bases at V and 4 bases at J; junction bases unmatched: 3. The CDR3 totals 15 residues. CDR1 WNHNN and CDR2 SYGVQD come from the germline V gene (reference sequence). The CDR3 protein is CASSDYSGGYNEQFF. CDR3 sequence (DNA): TGCGCCAGCAGTGACTATAGCGGGGGGTACAATGAGCAGTTCTTC.

The chain joins TRBV9 to TRBJ2-1, with D unresolved. V was clipped by 4 bases and J by 1 base, with 12 bases between them. CDR1 SGDLS and CDR2 YYNGEE come from the germline V gene. The CDR3 has 15 amino acids. In nucleotides, the CDR3 is TGTGCCAGCAGCCTTGATAGTGGTTCCTACAATGAGCAGTTCTTC. The encoded protein is CASSLDSGSYNEQFF.

This chain links TRBV15 with TRBJ2-4, with TRBD1 matching 8 bases. V trimming: 0 bases; J trimming: 6 bases; junction bases outside the gene matches: 7. CDR1 and CDR2 (germline): LNHNV, YYDKDF (reference sequence). The CDR3 is 16 amino acids. CDR3 amino acids: CATSRDRPGGLNIQYF. The CDR3 bases are TGTGCCACCAGCAGAGATCGGCCAGGGGGCTTAAACATTCAGTACTTC.

This sequence joins TRBV15 and TRBJ2-7; TRBD1 is a possible D gene (5 bases). Germline CDR1 reads LNHNV; CDR2 reads YYDKDF (reference sequence). V was cut by 0 bases and J by 4 bases, with 19 bases left in between. The CDR3 is 17 amino acids. The CDR3 sequence is CATSREVPGPAGYEQYF. CDR3 DNA sequence: TGTGCCACCAGCAGAGAGGTTCCGGGCCCGGCAGGGTACGAGCAGTACTTC. Full variable domain (outside the CDR3, taken from reference TRBV15 and TRBJ2-7): DAMVIQNPRYQVTQFGKPVTLSCSQTLNHNVMYWYQQKSSQAPKLLFHYYDKDFNNEADTPDNFQSRRPNTSFCFLDIRSPGLGDTAMYLCATSREVPGPAGYEQYFGPGTRLTVT.

The V gene is TRBV10-1, the J gene TRBJ2-7; D unclear. The germline gives CDR1 WNHNN, CDR2 SYGVQD (reference sequence). Trimming shortened V by 2 bases and J by 2 bases, and 7 bases separated the two germline ends. The CDR3 has 13 residues. The CDR3, as DNA: TGCGCCAGCAGTGAGGCGGTTACCTACGAGCAGTACTTC. This translates into CASSEAVTYEQYF.

The J gene is TRBJ1-2, the V gene TRBV3-1 (or the pseudogene TRBV3-2), with D possibly being TRBD1 (6 bases). The ends were cut back, 6 bases at V and 4 bases at J, with 15 bases in the middle. Germline assignment: CDR1 LGHDT and CDR2 YNNKEL (reference sequence). The CDR3 runs 14 residues. The DNA of the CDR3 is TGTGCCAGCAGACCCCCGACAGGAGGCTATGGCTACACCTTC. Its translation: CASRPPTGGYGYTF.

The V gene is TRBV7-2, the J gene TRBJ1-5, with TRBD1 as a possible D gene (6 bases). The V gene's germline CDR1 is SGHTA and CDR2 FQGNSA. This CDR3 comprises 16 residues. Trimming cost V 2 bases and J 6 bases, with 17 bases left between them. The CDR3 spells CASSLRAGAQGQPQHF. In nucleotides, the CDR3 is TGTGCCAGCAGCTTAAGGGCCGGGGCACAGGGTCAGCCCCAGCATTTT.

V is TRBV14 and J is TRBJ2-1; D possibly corresponds to TRBD2 (5 bases). CDR1 is SGHDN, CDR2 FVKESK, per germline. Trimming removed 3 bases at V and 8 bases at J, with 5 bases between. The length of the CDR3 is 11 residues. The CDR3 DNA follows: TGTGCCAGCAGCCACGGGGATGAGCAGTTCTTC. Translation: CASSHGDEQFF.

This clone was found a few times. Written as DNA, the CDR3 is TGTGCCAGCAGCTTACGAGGGGACAGGAATTCACCCCTCCACTTT. This codes for CASSLRGDRNSPLHF. This chain joins TRBV7-3 and TRBJ1-6; TRBD1 matches 8 bases. V was pared by 2 bases and J by 7 bases, with 4 bases of the junction left unmatched. The CDR3 is made up of 15 amino acids. Germline values: CDR1 SGHTA, CDR2 FQGTGA.

The V call is TRBV29-1, the J call TRBJ2-7; the match to TRBD1 covers 8 bases. The CDR3 totals 12 residues. The germline CDR1 and CDR2 sequences are SQVTM and ANQGSEA. DNA of the CDR3: TGCACCGTAGGACAGGGCTCCTACGAGCAGTACTTC. It is translated as CTVGQGSYEQYF.